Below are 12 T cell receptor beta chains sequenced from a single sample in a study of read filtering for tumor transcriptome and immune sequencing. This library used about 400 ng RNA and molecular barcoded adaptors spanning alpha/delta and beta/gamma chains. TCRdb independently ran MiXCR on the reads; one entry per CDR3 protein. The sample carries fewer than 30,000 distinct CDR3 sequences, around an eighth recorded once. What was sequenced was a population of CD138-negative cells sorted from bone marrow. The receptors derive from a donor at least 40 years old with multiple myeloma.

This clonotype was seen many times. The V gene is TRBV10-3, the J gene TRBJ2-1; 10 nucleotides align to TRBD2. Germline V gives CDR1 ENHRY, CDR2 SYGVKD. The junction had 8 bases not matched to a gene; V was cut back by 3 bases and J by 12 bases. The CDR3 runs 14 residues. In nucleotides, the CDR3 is TGTGCCATCAGTGACTTGGCTAGCGGGAGTGGGCAGTTCTTC. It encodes CAISDLASGSGQFF.

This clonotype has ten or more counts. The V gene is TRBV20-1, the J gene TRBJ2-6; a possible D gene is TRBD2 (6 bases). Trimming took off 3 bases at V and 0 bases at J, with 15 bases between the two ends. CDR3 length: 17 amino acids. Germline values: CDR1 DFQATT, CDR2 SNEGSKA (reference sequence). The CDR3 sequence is CSASSAGTYSGANVLTF. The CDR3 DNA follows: TGCAGTGCTAGTTCCGCGGGGACCTACTCTGGGGCCAACGTCCTGACTTTC.

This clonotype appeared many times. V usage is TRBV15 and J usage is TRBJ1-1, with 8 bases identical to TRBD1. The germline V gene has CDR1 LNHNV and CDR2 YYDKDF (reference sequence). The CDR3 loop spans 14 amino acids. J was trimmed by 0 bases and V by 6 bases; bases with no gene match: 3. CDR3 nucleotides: TGTGCCACCAGTAAGGACAGGGTGAACACTGAAGCTTTCTTT. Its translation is CATSKDRVNTEAFF.

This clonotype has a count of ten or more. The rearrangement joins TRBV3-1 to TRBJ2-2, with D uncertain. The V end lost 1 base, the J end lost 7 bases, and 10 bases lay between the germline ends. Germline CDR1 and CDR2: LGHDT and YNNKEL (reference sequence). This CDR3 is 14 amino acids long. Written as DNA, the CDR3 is TGTGCCAGCAGCCAAGTGAGAGATGGCGGGGAGCTGTTTTTT. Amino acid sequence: CASSQVRDGGELFF.

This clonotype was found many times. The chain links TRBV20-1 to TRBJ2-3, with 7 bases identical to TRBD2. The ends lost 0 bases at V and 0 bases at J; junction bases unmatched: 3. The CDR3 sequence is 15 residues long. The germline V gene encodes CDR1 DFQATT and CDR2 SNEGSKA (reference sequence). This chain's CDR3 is CSARELAASTDTQYF. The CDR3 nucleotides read TGCAGTGCTAGAGAGCTAGCGGCTAGCACAGATACGCAGTATTTT.

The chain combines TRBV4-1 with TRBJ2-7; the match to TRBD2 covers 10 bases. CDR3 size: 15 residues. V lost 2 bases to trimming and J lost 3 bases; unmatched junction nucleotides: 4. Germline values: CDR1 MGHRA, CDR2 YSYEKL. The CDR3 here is CASSQYPSGSYEQYF. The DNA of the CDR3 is TGCGCCAGCAGCCAATACCCTAGCGGGAGCTACGAGCAGTACTTC.

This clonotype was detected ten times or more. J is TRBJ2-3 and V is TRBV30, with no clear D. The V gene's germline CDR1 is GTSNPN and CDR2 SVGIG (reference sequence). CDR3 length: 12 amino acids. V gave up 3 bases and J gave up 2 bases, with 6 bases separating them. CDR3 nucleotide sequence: TGTGCCTGGAGGATGAACACAGATACGCAGTATTTT. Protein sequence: CAWRMNTDTQYF.

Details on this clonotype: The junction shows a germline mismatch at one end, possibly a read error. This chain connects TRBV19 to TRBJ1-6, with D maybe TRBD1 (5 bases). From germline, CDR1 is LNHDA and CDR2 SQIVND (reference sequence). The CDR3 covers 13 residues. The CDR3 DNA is TGTGCCAGTAGTTTTGGGACTAGTGGCGAGCGGTACTTT. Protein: CASSFGTSGERYF.

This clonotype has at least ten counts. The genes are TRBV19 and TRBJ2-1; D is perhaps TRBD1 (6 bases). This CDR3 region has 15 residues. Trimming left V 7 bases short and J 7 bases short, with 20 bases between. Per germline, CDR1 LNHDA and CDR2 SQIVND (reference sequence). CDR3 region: CASTQVDSGKNEQFF. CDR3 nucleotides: TGTGCCAGTACCCAGGTGGACAGTGGAAAGAATGAGCAGTTCTTC.

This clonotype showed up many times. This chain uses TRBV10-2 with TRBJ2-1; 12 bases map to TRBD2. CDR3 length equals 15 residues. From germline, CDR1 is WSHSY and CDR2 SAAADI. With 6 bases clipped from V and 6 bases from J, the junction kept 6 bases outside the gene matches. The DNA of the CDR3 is TGCGCCAGCAGAGAGACTAGCGGGAGTTTCAATGAGCAGTTCTTC. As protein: CASRETSGSFNEQFF.

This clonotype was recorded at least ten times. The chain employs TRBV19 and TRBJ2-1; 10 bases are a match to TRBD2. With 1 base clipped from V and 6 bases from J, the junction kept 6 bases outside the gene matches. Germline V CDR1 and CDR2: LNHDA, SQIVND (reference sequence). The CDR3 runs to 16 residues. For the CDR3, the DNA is TGTGCCAGTAGTATAGGCACTAGCGGGAATCGCAATGAGCAGTTCTTC. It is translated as CASSIGTSGNRNEQFF.

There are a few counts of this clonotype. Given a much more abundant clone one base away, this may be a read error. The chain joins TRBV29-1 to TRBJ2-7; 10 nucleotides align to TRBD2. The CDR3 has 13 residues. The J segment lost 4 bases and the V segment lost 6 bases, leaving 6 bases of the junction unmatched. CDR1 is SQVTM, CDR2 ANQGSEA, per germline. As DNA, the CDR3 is TGCAGCGTGTCCGGGACTAGCGCTTACGAGCAGTACTTC. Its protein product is CSVSGTSAYEQYF.